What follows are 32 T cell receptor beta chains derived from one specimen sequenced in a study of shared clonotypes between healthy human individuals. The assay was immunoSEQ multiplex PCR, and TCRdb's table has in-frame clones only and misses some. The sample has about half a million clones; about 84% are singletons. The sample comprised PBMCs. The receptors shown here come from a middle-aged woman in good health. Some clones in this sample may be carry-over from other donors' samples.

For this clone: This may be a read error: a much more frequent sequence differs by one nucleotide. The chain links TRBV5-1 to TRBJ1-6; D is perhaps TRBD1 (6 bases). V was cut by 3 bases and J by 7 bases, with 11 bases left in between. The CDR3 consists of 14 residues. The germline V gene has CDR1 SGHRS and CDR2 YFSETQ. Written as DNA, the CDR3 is TGCGCCAGCAGCTCGGGACATGGGAATTCACCCCTCCACTTT. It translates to CASSSGHGNSPLHF. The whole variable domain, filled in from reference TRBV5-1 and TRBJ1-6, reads KAGVTQTPRYLIKTRGQQVTLSCSPISGHRSVSWYQQTPGQGLQFLFEYFSETQRNKGNFPGRFSGRQFSNSRSEMNVSTLELGDSALYLCASSSGHGNSPLHFGNGTRLTVT.

CDR3 sequence (DNA): TGTGCCAGCAGCCCCCGCGGGGTAGCGGCCCTCGGAGAGACCCAGTACTTC. Residues: CASSPRGVAALGETQYF. This chain uses TRBV11-2 with TRBJ2-5, with D possibly TRBD2 on 6 matching bases. Germline loops: CDR1 SGHAT, CDR2 FQNNGV. Trimming pared 5 bases from V and 4 bases from J, leaving 23 bases between. The CDR3 covers 17 residues.

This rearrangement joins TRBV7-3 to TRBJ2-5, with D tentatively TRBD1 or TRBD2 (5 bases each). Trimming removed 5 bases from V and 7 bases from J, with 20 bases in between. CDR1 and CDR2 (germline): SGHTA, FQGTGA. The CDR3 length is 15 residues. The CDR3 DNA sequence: TGTGCCAGCAGCCCTACTCCTGGGGGTTCGGTGACCCAGTACTTC. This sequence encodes CASSPTPGGSVTQYF.

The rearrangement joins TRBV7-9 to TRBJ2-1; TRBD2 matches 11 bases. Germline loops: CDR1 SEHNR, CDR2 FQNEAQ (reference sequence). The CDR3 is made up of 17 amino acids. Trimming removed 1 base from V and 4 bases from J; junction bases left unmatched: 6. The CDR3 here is CASSLVAGGDAYNEQFF. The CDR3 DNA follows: TGTGCCAGCAGCTTAGTAGCGGGAGGGGACGCGTACAATGAGCAGTTCTTC.

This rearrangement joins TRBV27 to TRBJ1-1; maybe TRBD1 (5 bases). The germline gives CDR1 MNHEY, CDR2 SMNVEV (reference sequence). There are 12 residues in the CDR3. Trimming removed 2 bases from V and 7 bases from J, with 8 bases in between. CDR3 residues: CASSLRQGEAFF. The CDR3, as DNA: TGTGCCAGCAGTTTACGGCAGGGTGAAGCTTTCTTT.

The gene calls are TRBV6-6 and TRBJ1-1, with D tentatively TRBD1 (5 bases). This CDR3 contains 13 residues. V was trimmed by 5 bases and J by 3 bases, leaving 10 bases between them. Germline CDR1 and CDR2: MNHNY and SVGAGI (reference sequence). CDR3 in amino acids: CASSQGVYTEAFF. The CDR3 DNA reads TGTGCCAGCAGTCAAGGGGTTTACACTGAAGCTTTCTTT.

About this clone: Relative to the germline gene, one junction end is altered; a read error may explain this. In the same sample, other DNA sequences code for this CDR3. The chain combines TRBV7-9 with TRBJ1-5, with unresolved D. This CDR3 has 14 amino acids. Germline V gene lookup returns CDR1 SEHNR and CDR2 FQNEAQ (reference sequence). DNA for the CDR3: TGCGCCAGCAGCTTAGCGGGCAGCAATCAGCCCCAGCATTTT. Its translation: CASSLAGSNQPQHF.

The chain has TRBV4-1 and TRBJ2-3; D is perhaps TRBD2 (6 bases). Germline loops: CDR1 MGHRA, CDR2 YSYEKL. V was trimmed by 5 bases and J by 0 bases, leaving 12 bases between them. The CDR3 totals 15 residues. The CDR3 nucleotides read TGCGCCAGCAGCTCCCCCGGGACTAGCACAGATACGCAGTATTTT. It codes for CASSSPGTSTDTQYF.

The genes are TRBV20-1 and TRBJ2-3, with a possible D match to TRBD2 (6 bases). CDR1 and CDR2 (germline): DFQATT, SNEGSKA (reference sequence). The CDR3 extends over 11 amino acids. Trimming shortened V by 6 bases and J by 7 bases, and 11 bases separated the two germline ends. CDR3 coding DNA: TGCAGTGCCCCCGGACTACATACGCAGTATTTT. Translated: CSAPGLHTQYF.

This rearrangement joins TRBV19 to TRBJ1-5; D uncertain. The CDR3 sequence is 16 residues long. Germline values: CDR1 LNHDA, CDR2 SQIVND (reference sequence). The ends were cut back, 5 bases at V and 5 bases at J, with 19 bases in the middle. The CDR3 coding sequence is TGTGCCAGTAGTCCTTCCCCCCCCTTAGGCGATCAGCCCCAGCATTTT. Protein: CASSPSPPLGDQPQHF.

CDR3 coding DNA: TGCGCCAGCAGCGCACGGCGAAAGGAGGCACGGGAGCTGTTTTTT. Amino acids: CASSARRKEARELFF. The chain combines TRBV5-1 with TRBJ2-2; D possibly corresponds to TRBD2 (5 bases). The V gene lost 4 bases and the J gene lost 9 bases, with 19 bases spanning the gap. This CDR3 comprises 15 residues. The germline V gene has CDR1 SGHRS and CDR2 YFSETQ.

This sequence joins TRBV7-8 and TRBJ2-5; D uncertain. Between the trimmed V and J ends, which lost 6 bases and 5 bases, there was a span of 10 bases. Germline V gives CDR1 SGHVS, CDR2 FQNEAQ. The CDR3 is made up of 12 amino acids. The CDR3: CASRQTGETQYF. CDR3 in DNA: TGTGCCAGCAGGCAAACTGGGGAGACCCAGTACTTC.

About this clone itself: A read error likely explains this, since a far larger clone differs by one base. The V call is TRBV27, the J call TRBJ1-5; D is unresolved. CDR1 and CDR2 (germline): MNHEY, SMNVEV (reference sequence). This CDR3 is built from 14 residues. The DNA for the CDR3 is TGTTCCAGCAGTTTCGGTCATACCAATCAGCCCCAGCATTTT. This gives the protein CSSSFGHTNQPQHF.

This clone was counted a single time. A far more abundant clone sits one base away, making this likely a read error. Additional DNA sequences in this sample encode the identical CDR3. The CDR3 spells CASSQLAGEYNEQFF. The CDR3 DNA reads as TGTGCCAGCAGTCAACTAGCTGGCGAGTACAATGAGCAGTTCTTC. The chain links TRBV6-4 to TRBJ2-1; tentatively, D is TRBD2 (6 bases). Trimming removed 5 bases from V and 4 bases from J, with 15 bases in between. Germline CDR1 and CDR2: MRHNA and SNTAGT. CDR3 length equals 15 residues.

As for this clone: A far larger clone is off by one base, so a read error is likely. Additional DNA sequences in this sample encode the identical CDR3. DNA of the CDR3: TGCGCCAGCGGTGGACTAGCGGGAGGCACCGGGGAGCTGTTTTTT. This gives the protein CASGGLAGGTGELFF. The gene calls are TRBV7-9 and TRBJ2-2; TRBD2 agrees at 14 bases. The germline CDR1 and CDR2 sequences are SEHNR and FQNEAQ (reference sequence). This CDR3 has 15 residues. The whole variable domain, filled in from reference TRBV7-9 and TRBJ2-2, reads DTGVSQNPRHKITKRGQNVTFRCDPISEHNRLYWYRQTLGQGPEFLTYFQNEAQLEKSRLLSDRFSAERPKGSFSTLEIQRTEQGDSAMYLCASGGLAGGTGELFFGEGSRLTVL.

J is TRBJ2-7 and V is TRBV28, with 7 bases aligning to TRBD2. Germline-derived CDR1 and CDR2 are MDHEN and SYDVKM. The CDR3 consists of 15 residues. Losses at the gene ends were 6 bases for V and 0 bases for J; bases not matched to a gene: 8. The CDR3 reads CASRPSGINSYEQYF. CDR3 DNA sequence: TGTGCCAGCAGACCAAGCGGGATAAACTCCTACGAGCAGTACTTC.

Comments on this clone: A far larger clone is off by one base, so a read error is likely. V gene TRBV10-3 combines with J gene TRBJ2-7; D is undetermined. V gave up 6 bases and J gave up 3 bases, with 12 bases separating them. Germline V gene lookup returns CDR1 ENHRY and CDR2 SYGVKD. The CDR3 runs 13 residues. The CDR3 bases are TGTGCCATCAGGGACCCGAGAGGCTACGAGCAGTACTTC. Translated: CAIRDPRGYEQYF.

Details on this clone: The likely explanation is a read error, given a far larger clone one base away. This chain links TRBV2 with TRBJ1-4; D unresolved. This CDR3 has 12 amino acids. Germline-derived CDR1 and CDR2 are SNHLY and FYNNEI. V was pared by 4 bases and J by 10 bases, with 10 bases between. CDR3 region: CASSGQHGKLFF. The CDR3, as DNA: TGTGCCAGCAGTGGGCAGCATGGAAAACTGTTTTTT.

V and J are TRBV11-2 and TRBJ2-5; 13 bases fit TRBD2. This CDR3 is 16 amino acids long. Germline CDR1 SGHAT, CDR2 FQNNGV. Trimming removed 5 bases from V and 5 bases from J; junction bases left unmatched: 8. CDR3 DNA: TGTGCCAGCAGCCCTGGGACTAGCGGGGCGTTTGAGACCCAGTACTTC. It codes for CASSPGTSGAFETQYF.

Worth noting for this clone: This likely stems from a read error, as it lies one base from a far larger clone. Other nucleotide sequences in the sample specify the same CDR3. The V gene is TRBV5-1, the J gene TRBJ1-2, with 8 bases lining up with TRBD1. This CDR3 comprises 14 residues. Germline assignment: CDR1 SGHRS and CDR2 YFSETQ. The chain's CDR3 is CASSRGQDNYGYTF. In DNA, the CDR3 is TGCGCCAGCAGCAGGGGACAGGATAACTACGGCTACACCTTC.

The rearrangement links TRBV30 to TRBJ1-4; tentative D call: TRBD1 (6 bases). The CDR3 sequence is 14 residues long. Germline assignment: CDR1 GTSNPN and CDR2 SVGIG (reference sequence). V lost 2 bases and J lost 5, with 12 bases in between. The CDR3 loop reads CAWSMGAMNEKLFF. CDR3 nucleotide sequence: TGTGCCTGGAGTATGGGGGCGATGAATGAAAAACTGTTTTTT.

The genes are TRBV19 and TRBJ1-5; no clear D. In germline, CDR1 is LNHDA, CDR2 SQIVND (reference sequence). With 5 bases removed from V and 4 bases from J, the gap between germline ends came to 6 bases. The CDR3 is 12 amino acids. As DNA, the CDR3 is TGTGCCAGTAGTTATTTAAATCAGCCCCAGCATTTT. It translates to CASSYLNQPQHF.

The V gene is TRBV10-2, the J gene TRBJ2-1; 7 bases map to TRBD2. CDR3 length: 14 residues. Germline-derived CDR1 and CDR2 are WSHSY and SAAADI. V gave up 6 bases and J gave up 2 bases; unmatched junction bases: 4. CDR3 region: CASRTGGPYNEQFF. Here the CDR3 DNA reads TGCGCCAGCAGGACGGGAGGCCCCTACAATGAGCAGTTCTTC.

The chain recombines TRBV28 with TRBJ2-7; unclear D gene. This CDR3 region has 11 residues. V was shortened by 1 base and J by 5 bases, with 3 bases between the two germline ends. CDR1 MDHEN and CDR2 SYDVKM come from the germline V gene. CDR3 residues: CASSLSHEQYF. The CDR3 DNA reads TGTGCCAGCAGTTTATCCCACGAGCAGTACTTC.

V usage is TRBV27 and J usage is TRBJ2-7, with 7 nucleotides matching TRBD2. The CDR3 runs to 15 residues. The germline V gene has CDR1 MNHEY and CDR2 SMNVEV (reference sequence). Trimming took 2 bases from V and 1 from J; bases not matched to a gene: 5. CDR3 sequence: CASSLDPAGSYEQYF. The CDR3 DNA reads TGTGCCAGCAGTTTAGATCCAGCGGGATCCTACGAGCAGTACTTC.

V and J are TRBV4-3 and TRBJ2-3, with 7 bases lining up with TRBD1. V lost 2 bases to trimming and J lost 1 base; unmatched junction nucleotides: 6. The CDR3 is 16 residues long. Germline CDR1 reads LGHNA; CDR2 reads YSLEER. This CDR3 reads CASSQPPQGGTDTQYF. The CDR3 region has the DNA TGCGCCAGCAGCCAACCTCCCCAGGGGGGCACAGATACGCAGTATTTT.

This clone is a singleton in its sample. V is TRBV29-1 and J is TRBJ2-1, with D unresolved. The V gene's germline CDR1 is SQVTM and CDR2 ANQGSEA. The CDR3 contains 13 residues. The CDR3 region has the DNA TGCACGACCCAACCATCCCACTACAATGAGCAGTTCTTC. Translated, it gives CTTQPSHYNEQFF.

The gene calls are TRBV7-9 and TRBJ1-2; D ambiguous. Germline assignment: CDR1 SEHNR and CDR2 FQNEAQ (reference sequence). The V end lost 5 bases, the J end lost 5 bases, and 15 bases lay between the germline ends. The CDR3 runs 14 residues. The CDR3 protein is CASSDSILSYGYTF. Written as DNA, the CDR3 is TGTGCCAGCAGCGATTCGATTTTGAGTTATGGCTACACCTTC.

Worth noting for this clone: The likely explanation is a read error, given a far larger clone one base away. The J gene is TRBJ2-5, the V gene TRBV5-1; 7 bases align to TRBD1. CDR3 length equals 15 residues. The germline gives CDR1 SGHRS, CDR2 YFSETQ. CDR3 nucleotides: TGCTCCAGCAGCTTTTTAGGGGGCTACGGAGAGACCCAGTACTTC. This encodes CSSSFLGGYGETQYF.

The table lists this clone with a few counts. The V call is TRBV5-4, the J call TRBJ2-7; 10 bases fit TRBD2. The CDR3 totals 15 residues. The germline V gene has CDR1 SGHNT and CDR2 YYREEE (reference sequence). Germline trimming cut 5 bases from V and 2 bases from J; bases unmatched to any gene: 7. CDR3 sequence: CASREGTSVAYEQYF. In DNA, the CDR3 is TGTGCCAGCAGGGAGGGGACTAGCGTTGCCTACGAGCAGTACTTC.

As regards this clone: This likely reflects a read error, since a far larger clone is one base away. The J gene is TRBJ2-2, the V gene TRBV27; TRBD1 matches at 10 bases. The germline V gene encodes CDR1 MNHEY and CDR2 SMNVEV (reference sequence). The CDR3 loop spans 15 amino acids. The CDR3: CASRGQGMWSGGLFF. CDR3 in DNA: TGTGCCAGCAGGGGACAGGGGATGTGGTCCGGGGGGCTGTTTTTT.

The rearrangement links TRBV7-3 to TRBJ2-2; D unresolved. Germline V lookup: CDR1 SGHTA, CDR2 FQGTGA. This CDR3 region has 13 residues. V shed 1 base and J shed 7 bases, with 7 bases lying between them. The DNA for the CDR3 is TGTGCCAGCAGCTTAAGGGTGGGCGGGGAGCTGTTTTTT. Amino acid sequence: CASSLRVGGELFF.